These 25 T cell receptor beta chains were sequenced from one sample in a study of blood T cell repertoires in COVID-19. Method: immunoSEQ multiplex PCR; TCRdb's copy keeps in-frame clones and lacks some. This repertoire shows approximately 90,000 clones, around four fifths found once; its top ten account for 3.4%. The sample taken for sequencing was peripheral blood. The receptors were gathered from a man aged 50-59 years with acute or convalescent COVID-19.

This chain connects TRBV20-1 to TRBJ2-1; TRBD1 aligns across 7 bases. Germline CDR1 DFQATT, CDR2 SNEGSKA (reference sequence). The V segment lost 3 bases and the J segment 1 base; nucleotides outside the gene matches: 6. This CDR3 has 15 amino acids. The CDR3 is CSASAPGQSYNEQFF. The CDR3 region has the DNA TGCAGTGCTAGTGCCCCGGGACAGTCCTACAATGAGCAGTTCTTC.

This chain joins TRBV29-1 and TRBJ1-2; 9 bases map to TRBD1. Trimming removed 5 bases from V and 6 bases from J; junction bases left unmatched: 7. Germline CDR1 and CDR2: SQVTM and ANQGSEA. The CDR3 sequence is 13 residues long. DNA for the CDR3: TGCAGCGTTCTCCTGACAGGGGGTCATGGCTACACCTTC. It translates to CSVLLTGGHGYTF.

This clone was recorded a few times. This chain connects TRBV4-3 to TRBJ2-3; 14 bases agree with TRBD2. The CDR3 is 19 residues long. The V gene's germline CDR1 is LGHNA and CDR2 YSLEER. V gave up 4 bases and J gave up 1 base; unmatched junction bases: 10. The CDR3 DNA reads as TGCGCCAGCAGCCTAACCGGGACTAGCGGGAGTCCGCGCACAGATACGCAGTATTTT. Translation gives CASSLTGTSGSPRTDTQYF.

This clone was seen only a few times. The chain uses TRBV28 and TRBJ2-5; the match to TRBD1 covers 7 bases. The J segment lost 5 bases and the V segment lost 6 bases, leaving 9 bases of the junction unmatched. There are 14 residues in the CDR3. Germline V gives CDR1 MDHEN, CDR2 SYDVKM. In DNA form, the CDR3 reads TGTGCCAGCAGCCCGGGACAGATTCCGGAGACCCAGTACTTC. It specifies CASSPGQIPETQYF.

The chain combines TRBV2 with TRBJ1-1, with D maybe TRBD1 (5 bases). This CDR3 spans 13 amino acids. Trimming pared 7 bases from V and 1 base from J, leaving 10 bases between. The V gene's germline CDR1 is SNHLY and CDR2 FYNNEI. Here the CDR3 DNA reads TGTGCCAGCACCCAGGGCCCGAACACTGAAGCTTTCTTT. Protein sequence: CASTQGPNTEAFF. The full variable domain, completed using reference TRBV2 and TRBJ1-1, is EPEVTQTPSHQVTQMGQEVILRCVPISNHLYFYWYRQILGQKVEFLVSFYNNEISEKSEIFDDQFSVERPDGSNFTLKIRSTKLEDSAMYFCASTQGPNTEAFFGQGTRLTVV.

The chain has TRBV2 and TRBJ1-5, with D tentatively TRBD1 (6 bases). Germline CDR1 and CDR2: SNHLY and FYNNEI. The V end lost 6 bases, the J end lost 0 bases, and 15 bases lay between the germline ends. The CDR3 has 16 amino acids. The CDR3 bases are TGTGCCAGCAGGGAGCTGGGACAAACTAGCAATCAGCCCCAGCATTTT. This sequence encodes CASRELGQTSNQPQHF.

The chain has TRBV28 and TRBJ1-5, with a possible D match to TRBD1 (6 bases). Germline CDR1 is MDHEN and CDR2 is SYDVKM. The CDR3 runs to 16 residues. Trimming removed 9 bases from V and 2 bases from J, with 20 bases in between. The CDR3 is CASLNPSPGGNQPQHF. The CDR3 DNA reads as TGTGCCAGTCTCAATCCCAGCCCAGGGGGCAATCAGCCCCAGCATTTT.

V usage is TRBV18 and J usage is TRBJ1-5, with 8 bases aligning to TRBD1. V lost 3 bases, J lost 1 base, and 5 bases stayed unmatched. The germline V gene has CDR1 KGHSH and CDR2 LQKENI. This CDR3 has 16 residues. The CDR3 coding sequence is TGTGCCAGCTCACCGATGGACAGGGCCAGCAATCAGCCCCAGCATTTT. Protein: CASSPMDRASNQPQHF.

V gene TRBV20-1 combines with J gene TRBJ1-2; 7 bases are a match to TRBD1. Per germline, CDR1 DFQATT and CDR2 SNEGSKA (reference sequence). The CDR3 sequence is 12 residues long. Losses at the gene ends were 3 bases for V and 7 bases for J; bases not matched to a gene: 5. The CDR3 region has the DNA TGCAGTGCTAGTAGACAGGGCGGTGGCTACACCTTC. Amino acids: CSASRQGGGYTF.

Only a few counts were recorded for this clone. This chain links TRBV6-2 or TRBV6-3 with TRBJ2-7; 12 nucleotides agree with TRBD2. Germline trimming cut 5 bases from V and 3 bases from J; bases unmatched to any gene: 8. The germline V gene has CDR1 MNHEY and CDR2 SVGEGT. This CDR3 contains 16 residues. CDR3 sequence (DNA): TGTGCCAGCAGTGGGGCTAGCGGGAGGGCCTTCTACGAGCAGTACTTC. Amino acid sequence: CASSGASGRAFYEQYF.

The chain joins TRBV18 to TRBJ1-1; 9 bases match TRBD1. J was trimmed by 5 bases and V by 0 bases; bases with no gene match: 4. The CDR3 totals 15 residues. Germline lookup yields CDR1 KGHSH and CDR2 LQKENI. The DNA of the CDR3 is TGTGCCAGCTCACCACCGGGACAGGGAAGGACTGAAGCTTTCTTT. This sequence encodes CASSPPGQGRTEAFF.

V and J are TRBV6-5 and TRBJ1-4, with D possibly TRBD1 on 6 matching bases. V lost 9 bases and J lost 2, with 16 bases in between. The CDR3 loop spans 15 amino acids. Per the germline V gene, CDR1 is MNHEY and CDR2 is SVGAGI. The CDR3 reads CASQRGGHTNEKLFF. The CDR3 bases are TGTGCCAGTCAGCGGGGGGGGCATACTAATGAAAAACTGTTTTTT.

The chain links TRBV6-2 or TRBV6-3 to TRBJ1-2; D uncertain. Trimming pared 4 bases from V and 1 base from J, leaving 10 bases between. CDR3 length: 14 amino acids. The germline V gene has CDR1 MNHEY and CDR2 SVGEGT. CDR3 loop: CASSSPTLNYGYTF. In nucleotides, the CDR3 is TGTGCCAGCAGTTCCCCTACTCTTAACTATGGCTACACCTTC.

This chain connects TRBV5-1 to TRBJ2-7, with TRBD1 identical over 8 bases. J was trimmed by 3 bases and V by 2 bases; bases with no gene match: 7. The germline CDR1 and CDR2 sequences are SGHRS and YFSETQ. The CDR3 is made up of 15 amino acids. The CDR3 bases are TGCGCCAGCAGCTTCGAGGACAGGGTTCTCTACGAGCAGTACTTC. Translation: CASSFEDRVLYEQYF.

This clone was counted only a few times. This chain links TRBV20-1 with TRBJ2-5; 9 bases are a match to TRBD2. CDR3 length: 14 residues. Germline trimming cut 3 bases from V and 4 bases from J; bases unmatched to any gene: 6. Germline CDR1 and CDR2: DFQATT and SNEGSKA (reference sequence). DNA for the CDR3: TGCAGTGCTAGTGAGGGACTAGCATCAGAGACCCAGTACTTC. The encoded protein is CSASEGLASETQYF.

The chain combines TRBV9 with TRBJ2-1; possible D gene TRBD2, 6 bases. The CDR3 is 17 amino acids. Trimming cost V 6 bases and J 7 bases, with 26 bases left between them. From germline, CDR1 is SGDLS and CDR2 YYNGEE. DNA of the CDR3: TGTGCCAGCACCCCCGCCGGGGGAGTAGCGGAAGGGAATGAGCAGTTCTTC. Protein product: CASTPAGGVAEGNEQFF.

This clone was detected many times. The rearrangement joins TRBV29-1 to TRBJ2-1; D possibly corresponds to TRBD1 (5 bases). Germline CDR1 SQVTM, CDR2 ANQGSEA. Trimming cost V 6 bases and J 6 bases, with 12 bases left between them. This CDR3 spans 12 amino acids. CDR3 in amino acids: CSVAWGGNEQFF. CDR3 bases: TGCAGCGTCGCCTGGGGCGGCAATGAGCAGTTCTTC.

The V call is TRBV3-1 (or the pseudogene TRBV3-2), the J call TRBJ2-3, with 7 bases matching TRBD2. V was clipped by 2 bases and J by 4 bases; unmatched bases: 15. The V gene's germline CDR1 is LGHDT and CDR2 YNNKEL (reference sequence). The CDR3 consists of 18 residues. CDR3 in amino acids: CASSQTEPNLAASDTQYF. The DNA for the CDR3 is TGTGCCAGCAGCCAAACCGAACCTAACCTAGCGGCCTCAGATACGCAGTATTTT.

The CDR3 region is CASSIGTGITYEQYF. In DNA, the CDR3 is TGCGCCAGCAGCATCGGGACAGGGATAACGTACGAGCAGTACTTC. V usage is TRBV5-1 and J usage is TRBJ2-7; the match to TRBD1 covers 9 bases. Germline V lookup: CDR1 SGHRS, CDR2 YFSETQ. The CDR3 sequence is 15 residues long. The V and J ends lost 4 bases and 4 bases, in that order; junction bases with no gene match: 9.

V is TRBV7-9 and J is TRBJ2-1, with 9 bases aligning to TRBD1. Germline V gene lookup returns CDR1 SEHNR and CDR2 FQNEAQ (reference sequence). The CDR3 has 17 amino acids. Germline trimming cut 5 bases from V and 4 bases from J; bases unmatched to any gene: 12. The CDR3 is CASSRGTGFPQYNEQFF. The CDR3 bases are TGTGCCAGCAGCCGGGGGACAGGGTTTCCCCAATACAATGAGCAGTTCTTC.

The chain is built from TRBV28 and TRBJ1-2; weak D call: TRBD1 (6 bases). The V gene's germline CDR1 is MDHEN and CDR2 SYDVKM. The V and J ends lost 6 bases and 4 bases respectively, with 12 bases between them. CDR3 length: 13 amino acids. CDR3 sequence reads: CASRRGQLYGYTF. Written as DNA, the CDR3 is TGTGCCAGCAGACGAGGACAGCTCTATGGCTACACCTTC.

The gene calls are TRBV30 and TRBJ1-4; 9 positions match TRBD1. V shed 2 bases, J shed 6 bases, and the junction held 7 bases outside the gene matches. Germline assignment: CDR1 GTSNPN and CDR2 SVGIG (reference sequence). The CDR3 covers 15 residues. The CDR3: CAWSLGDRADEKLFF. The CDR3 DNA is TGTGCCTGGAGTCTAGGGGACAGGGCGGATGAAAAACTGTTTTTT.

In its sample, this clone was seen once. The chain joins TRBV25-1 to TRBJ1-4; 9 bases map to TRBD1. Germline values: CDR1 MGHDK, CDR2 SYGVNS. V was clipped by 7 bases and J by 6 bases; unmatched bases: 3. The CDR3 totals 13 residues. The CDR3 DNA reads as TGTGCCAGCAAGCGACAGGGGGATGAAAAACTGTTTTTT. Amino acid sequence: CASKRQGDEKLFF.

This clone showed up just once. The rearrangement uses TRBV3-1 (or the pseudogene TRBV3-2) and TRBJ2-7, with 9 bases matching TRBD1. CDR1 is LGHDT and CDR2 is YNNKEL in the germline V gene (reference sequence). The CDR3 covers 15 residues. Trimming cost V 6 bases and J 4 bases; bases outside gene matches: 10. The CDR3 here is CASSDDRGGVYEQYF. CDR3 sequence (DNA): TGTGCCAGCAGTGACGACAGGGGGGGGGTGTACGAGCAGTACTTC.

The V and J genes are TRBV10-3 and TRBJ2-1; possible D gene TRBD2, 5 bases. CDR3 length equals 16 residues. Germline V gene sequence: CDR1 ENHRY, CDR2 SYGVKD. Trimming took 0 bases from V and 2 from J, leaving 11 bases between them. The CDR3 nucleotides read TGTGCCATCAGTGAGTCGGGAGCGGTTACCTACAATGAGCAGTTCTTC. Protein: CAISESGAVTYNEQFF.